A selection of T cell receptor beta chains follows, all from one sample in a study of blood T cell repertoires in COVID-19. Profiled with immunoSEQ multiplex PCR; TCRdb holds only in-frame clones, not every one. The profile shows fewer than 350,000 clones, more than 80% of them singletons. The sequencing sample was made of peripheral blood. Receptors were obtained from a woman in her 30s with COVID-19, enrolled during active disease. CDR3s include the opening cysteine and the closing phenylalanine or tryptophan. Fields, in order: D gene, V gene, clone size, J gene, CDR3 protein, CDR3 DNA. The D gene is left open where the match is weak. Size is stated for part of the rows, as once, few or many counts, or as a class when the clone is expanded.

TRBD1	TRBV7-2	.	TRBJ1-4	CASSWDRDEKLFF	TGTGCCAGCAGCTGGGACAGGGACGAAAAACTGTTTTTT
TRBD2	TRBV9	once	TRBJ2-3	CASSEPLAGGPDTQYF	TGTGCCAGCAGCGAACCCCTAGCGGGAGGCCCAGATACGCAGTATTTT
TRBD2	TRBV5-8	.	TRBJ2-1	CASSLGGLVYNEQFF	TGTGCCAGCAGCTTGGGGGGACTAGTATACAATGAGCAGTTCTTC
TRBD2	TRBV7-9	.	TRBJ2-7	CASSSPGRGGHEQYF	TGTGCCAGCAGCTCCCCGGGGAGGGGAGGCCACGAGCAGTACTTC
TRBD1	TRBV28	.	TRBJ2-7	CASSAPGQGVYEQYF	TGTGCCAGCAGTGCACCGGGACAGGGGGTATACGAGCAGTACTTC
.	TRBV2	.	TRBJ1-5	CASSGGAASNQPQHF	TGTGCCAGCAGCGGAGGGGCAGCCAGCAATCAGCCCCAGCATTTT
TRBD1	TRBV5-1	once	TRBJ2-7	CASSPREQGSSYEQYF	TGCGCCAGCAGCCCAAGGGAACAGGGGAGCTCCTACGAGCAGTACTTC
.	TRBV6-5	.	TRBJ2-1	CASRVADRLHEQFF	TGTGCCAGCAGGGTCGCAGACAGGTTACATGAGCAGTTCTTC
.	TRBV28	once	TRBJ1-4	CASSLLGGTNEKLFF	TGTGCCAGCAGCCTACTGGGGGGAACTAATGAAAAACTGTTTTTT
TRBD1	TRBV6-1	.	TRBJ1-3	CASSEALTGGGNTIYF	TGTGCCAGCAGTGAAGCCCTGACAGGGGGTGGAAACACCATATATTTT
TRBD1	TRBV28	.	TRBJ2-1	CASSFSPRQGYRDEQFF	TGTGCCAGCAGTTTCTCTCCTAGACAGGGCTATAGGGATGAGCAGTTCTTC
.	TRBV19	.	TRBJ1-4	CASSLTEKLFF	TGTGCCAGTAGTCTAACTGAAAAACTGTTTTTT
TRBD2	TRBV6-5	once	TRBJ2-2	CATGTSGIDTGELFF	TGTGCCACCGGGACTAGCGGGATAGACACCGGGGAGCTGTTTTTT
TRBD1	TRBV2	.	TRBJ1-1	CASNTRDRVNTEAFF	TGTGCCAGCAATACCCGGGACAGGGTGAACACTGAAGCTTTCTTT
.	TRBV11-2	.	TRBJ2-2	CASNQGRNTGELFF	TGTGCCAGCAACCAGGGGCGGAACACCGGGGAGCTGTTTTTT
.	TRBV7-3	.	TRBJ2-3	CASSLSRTDTQYF	TGTGCCAGCAGCCTTTCTCGGACAGATACGCAGTATTTT
.	TRBV12-2	.	TRBJ1-4	CASRYGRVATNEKLFF	TGTGCAAGTCGCTACGGCCGGGTTGCAACTAATGAAAAACTGTTTTTT
TRBD2	TRBV20-1	.	TRBJ2-5	CSASPGLQETQYF	TGCAGTGCTAGTCCGGGACTACAAGAGACCCAGTACTTC
.	TRBV27	.	TRBJ1-3	CASRRSSGNTIYF	TGTGCCAGCAGGCGGAGCTCTGGAAACACCATATATTTT
TRBD2	TRBV3-1/TRBV3-2	.	TRBJ2-1	CASSPWTSGSDEQFF	TGTGCCAGCAGCCCTTGGACTAGCGGGAGCGATGAGCAGTTCTTC
.	TRBV7-3	.	TRBJ2-7	CASSDDSNEQYF	TGTGCCAGCAGTGACGACAGCAACGAGCAGTACTTC
TRBD2	TRBV6-4	.	TRBJ2-1	CASSDGSGGSSYNEQFF	TGTGCCAGCAGTGATGGTAGCGGGGGTAGCTCCTACAATGAGCAGTTCTTC
TRBD1	TRBV28	.	TRBJ2-7	CAFRARDRGYEQYF	TGTGCCTTCCGGGCACGGGACAGGGGTTACGAGCAGTACTTC
.	TRBV9	.	TRBJ1-3	CASSVGSGNTIYF	TGTGCCAGCAGCGTCGGCTCTGGAAACACCATATATTTT
.	TRBV4-3	few	TRBJ1-1	CASSQVSVNTEAFF	TGCGCCAGCAGCCAAGTTTCGGTGAACACTGAAGCTTTCTTT
.	TRBV4-1	.	TRBJ2-1	CASSQPDNSYNEQFF	TGCGCCAGCAGCCAACCGGACAACTCCTACAATGAGCAGTTCTTC
TRBD1	TRBV5-1	.	TRBJ1-1	CASSLDAGGPEAFF	TGCGCCAGCAGCTTGGATGCAGGGGGACCTGAAGCTTTCTTT
.	TRBV5-1	.	TRBJ1-3	CASSLSGYRSGNTIYF	TGCGCCAGCAGCTTGTCCGGGTACCGCTCTGGAAACACCATATATTTT
.	TRBV28	.	TRBJ2-3	CASRPFGGGTDTQYF	TGTGCCAGCAGGCCATTCGGAGGGGGCACAGATACGCAGTATTTT
.	TRBV5-1	.	TRBJ1-1	CASSDYRETEAFF	TGCGCCAGCAGCGACTACAGGGAAACTGAAGCTTTCTTT
.	TRBV28	.	TRBJ1-1	CASSKRSGLRGEAFF	TGTGCCAGCAGTAAGCGCTCCGGGTTAAGGGGGGAAGCTTTCTTT
.	TRBV7-9	few	TRBJ2-7	CASSSSGYEQYF	TGTGCCAGCAGCTCATCGGGATACGAGCAGTACTTC
TRBD1	TRBV2	.	TRBJ2-7	CASSEKGSRQGTYEQYF	TGTGCCAGCAGTGAAAAGGGGTCGCGACAGGGGACCTACGAGCAGTACTTC
TRBD1	TRBV19	.	TRBJ2-7	CASSGTGSYEQYF	TGTGCCAGTTCCGGGACAGGGTCCTACGAGCAGTACTTC
TRBD1	TRBV4-1	.	TRBJ1-1	CASRMTGENTEAFF	TGCGCCAGCAGAATGACAGGGGAGAACACTGAAGCTTTCTTT
.	TRBV10-3	.	TRBJ1-2	CAISGGDSPSNYGYTF	TGTGCCATCAGTGGGGGTGACAGCCCGAGCAACTATGGCTACACCTTC
TRBD2	TRBV7-8	.	TRBJ2-3	CASRGTSGLSTDTQYF	TGTGCCAGCAGGGGGACTAGCGGGCTCAGCACAGATACGCAGTATTTT
.	TRBV10-2	.	TRBJ1-5	CASSHQDNQPQHF	TGCGCCAGCAGCCATCAGGATAATCAGCCCCAGCATTTT
TRBD2	TRBV11-3	.	TRBJ2-1	CASSLGGTSGPTIEQFF	TGTGCCAGCAGCTTAGGAGGGACTAGCGGGCCTACTATCGAGCAGTTCTTC
.	TRBV18	.	TRBJ2-3	CASSQLTDGDTQYF	TGTGCCAGCTCACAACTTACAGACGGAGATACGCAGTATTTT
.	TRBV6-6	.	TRBJ1-2	CASSYSSAGYGYTF	TGTGCCAGCAGTTACTCGAGTGCAGGCTATGGCTACACCTTC
.	TRBV24-1	few	TRBJ1-2	CATSDLDSYGYTF	TGTGCCACCAGTGATTTGGACAGCTATGGCTACACCTTC
TRBD1	TRBV29-1	.	TRBJ2-7	CSALAGTAYEQYF	TGCAGCGCCCTAGCAGGGACAGCCTACGAGCAGTACTTC
.	TRBV13	many	TRBJ1-2	CASSPQGGIQDYGYTF	TGTGCCAGCAGTCCTCAGGGCGGGATACAGGATTATGGCTACACCTTC
.	TRBV11-2	.	TRBJ1-2	CASSLQRGYTF	TGTGCCAGCAGCTTACAGAGGGGCTACACCTTC
.	TRBV19	.	TRBJ1-1	CASTSLGANTEAFF	TGTGCCAGTACCTCTTTGGGAGCGAACACTGAAGCTTTCTTT
TRBD2	TRBV2	.	TRBJ2-1	CASSTLAGGYNEQFF	TGTGCCAGCAGTACCCTAGCGGGAGGATACAATGAGCAGTTCTTC
.	TRBV19	.	TRBJ2-5	CATRNRVRETQYF	TGTGCCACCAGAAACAGGGTCCGGGAGACCCAGTACTTC